Listed below are T cell receptor beta chains from one sample, sequenced in a study of T cell responses to AZD1222 COVID-19 vaccine. Assay: immunoSEQ multiplex PCR; the TCRdb copy retains only in-frame clones and omits some. The sample has 90,000 to 150,000 clones; roughly 87% are singletons. Source: peripheral blood, taken 28 days after the second AZD1222 dose. The origin of the receptors is an adult who received the AZD1222 COVID-19 vaccine. Both conserved end residues are part of each CDR3. The order of the fields is CDR3 DNA, CDR3 protein, V gene, J gene, clone size, D gene. D genes are given only for firm matches. Not every row has a clone size; where given, it reads once, few, many or a size class.

TGTGCCAGCAGCTTGGTGGGGCTGGGAGAGACCCAGTACTTC	CASSLVGLGETQYF	TRBV5-8	TRBJ2-5	-	-
TGTGCCAGCAGTGAGGGCGGACAGCCTAATCAGCCCCAGCATTTT	CASSEGGQPNQPQHF	TRBV2	TRBJ1-5	-	-
TGTGCCAGCAGCTTAGCGCAGGGCGGGGAAAAACTGTTTTTT	CASSLAQGGEKLFF	TRBV7-6	TRBJ1-4	-	-
TGTGCCAGCAGCCCTACAGGGGGCACTGAAGCTTTCTTT	CASSPTGGTEAFF	TRBV11-2	TRBJ1-1	-	TRBD1
TGTGCCAGCAGCCTCAGCGGGACAGGGAACTATGGCTACACCTTC	CASSLSGTGNYGYTF	TRBV3-1/TRBV3-2	TRBJ1-2	-	TRBD1
TGTGCCAGCAGCATGCGGGGGCGTGGCACAGATACGCAGTATTTT	CASSMRGRGTDTQYF	TRBV9	TRBJ2-3	-	-
TGCGCCAGCAGCCAAGATCTCGGAGGATATAACGAGCAGTACTTC	CASSQDLGGYNEQYF	TRBV4-3	TRBJ2-7	-	-
TGTGCCAGCAGCTTATTCGGGGGCGCGGCGATTTTT	CASSLFGGAAIF	TRBV7-9	TRBJ1-4	-	-
TGTGCCAGCAGCCCCAACAGGGCGAGTGAAAAACTGTTTTTT	CASSPNRASEKLFF	TRBV6-4	TRBJ1-4	-	-
TGTGCCAGCAGACCGGGCCTTGGATTCTACCAAGAGACCCAGTACTTC	CASRPGLGFYQETQYF	TRBV28	TRBJ2-5	-	-
TGTGCCAGAAGCTTGGGCCCGGGACGGAGCTCCTACGAGCAGTACTTC	CARSLGPGRSSYEQYF	TRBV5-3	TRBJ2-7	few	-
TGTGCCAGCTCACCGGCGTGGTTGAATGAAAAACTGTTTTTT	CASSPAWLNEKLFF	TRBV18	TRBJ1-4	-	-
TGTGCCAGCACCAAAACAGAGTCTGGAAACACCATATATTTT	CASTKTESGNTIYF	TRBV21-1	TRBJ1-3	-	-
TGTGCCAGCAGCTACCAGGGGAACACTGAAGCTTTCTTT	CASSYQGNTEAFF	TRBV7-9	TRBJ1-1	-	-
TGTGCCAGCAGTTTAGGGGGCACGGTTGGCTACACCTTC	CASSLGGTVGYTF	TRBV12-3/TRBV12-4	TRBJ1-2	-	-
TGCGCCAGCTCCCTCGGCAGGGAGACAGATACGCAGTATTTT	CASSLGRETDTQYF	TRBV4-3	TRBJ2-3	-	-
TGTGCCAGCAGCGCCGGACTAGCACATGAAAAACTGTTTTTT	CASSAGLAHEKLFF	TRBV7-6	TRBJ1-4	-	-
TGTGCCACCAGCTTATTGAACACCGGGGAGCTGTTTTTT	CATSLLNTGELFF	TRBV24-1	TRBJ2-2	-	-
TGTGCCAGCAGCTCTCGACAGGGGGCGCGTAATTCACCCCTCCACTTT	CASSSRQGARNSPLHF	TRBV7-8	TRBJ1-6	-	TRBD1
TGTGCTAGCAGCCAACCGGGGCAGCCCCAGCATTTT	CASSQPGQPQHF	TRBV4-2	TRBJ1-5	-	-
TGTGCCAGCAGCCTACGACAGTTGAACACTGAAGCTTTCTTT	CASSLRQLNTEAFF	TRBV7-2	TRBJ1-1	-	-
TGTGCCAGCAGCTTAGTTGTCTCTACTAATGAAAAACTGTTTTTT	CASSLVVSTNEKLFF	TRBV7-2	TRBJ1-4	-	-
TGTGCCAGCAGTCTAAGGAGGGGAGACACTGAAGCTTTCTTT	CASSLRRGDTEAFF	TRBV28	TRBJ1-1	-	-
TGTGCCAGTAGTGGCGACAGGGCAAACACTGAAGCTTTCTTT	CASSGDRANTEAFF	TRBV19	TRBJ1-1	-	TRBD1
TGTGCCATTCTCCTAAAAGTCCCGTGGCTAGCGGGGATCGCAGATACGCAGTATTTT	CAILLKVPWLAGIADTQYF	TRBV19	TRBJ2-3	-	TRBD2
TGTGCCAGCTTCGGTGGGGGCCACCTGGATGGCTACACCTTC	CASFGGGHLDGYTF	TRBV27	TRBJ1-2	-	-
TGTGCCAGCAGCCCCAGCGGACGCTCTGGAAACACCATATATTTT	CASSPSGRSGNTIYF	TRBV3-1/TRBV3-2	TRBJ1-3	many	-
TGCAGCGCTAATGAAGTGTGGGCTGGGGAGCTGTTTTTT	CSANEVWAGELFF	TRBV29-1	TRBJ2-2	-	-
TGTGCCAGCAGTTTAATAGGGAGGGAGACCCAGTACTTC	CASSLIGRETQYF	TRBV28	TRBJ2-5	-	-
TGCGCCAGCAGCTTGCCAGGGGGACAGGGAAACACCATATATTTT	CASSLPGGQGNTIYF	TRBV5-1	TRBJ1-3	-	TRBD1
TGTGCCAGCAACCTGGGACAGGACCTCTACGAGCAGTACTTC	CASNLGQDLYEQYF	TRBV7-2	TRBJ2-7	-	TRBD1
TGTGCCAGCAGGAAAGGGGTCAGGACAGTTGCAACTAATGAAAAACTGTTTTTT	CASRKGVRTVATNEKLFF	TRBV21-1	TRBJ1-4	-	-
TGTGCCAGCAGCTTAGATCTCCGGGACAATAAAGCTTTCTTT	CASSLDLRDNKAFF	TRBV11-2	TRBJ1-1	-	-
TGTGCCAGCAGCCAAGACAGGGTGTTCCTAAGGTCTGGAAACACCATATATTTT	CASSQDRVFLRSGNTIYF	TRBV4-2	TRBJ1-3	-	-
TGTGCCAGTAGTCTAGCGGGGGGGCCATACAATGAGCAGTTCTTC	CASSLAGGPYNEQFF	TRBV19	TRBJ2-1	-	TRBD2
TGTGCCAGCAGACCACGTGGCAGGACCCCGTATGGCTACACCTTC	CASRPRGRTPYGYTF	TRBV27	TRBJ1-2	-	-
TGTGCCAGTAGTATCCAGGGAATCCAAGAGACCCAGTACTTC	CASSIQGIQETQYF	TRBV19	TRBJ2-5	-	-
TGTGCCAGCAGCTTAGACGGGAGCTCTGGAAACACCATATATTTT	CASSLDGSSGNTIYF	TRBV7-2	TRBJ1-3	-	-
TGTGCCAGCAGCCCCCAGGGGGAACGTCGTTCGGGCTACACCTTC	CASSPQGERRSGYTF	TRBV9	TRBJ1-2	-	TRBD1
TGTGCCAGCAGTTTGCGCTACTTCACAGATACGCAGTATTTT	CASSLRYFTDTQYF	TRBV27	TRBJ2-3	-	-
TGTGCCAGCAGCTTAGGCGGACCCTATGGCTACACCTTC	CASSLGGPYGYTF	TRBV7-9	TRBJ1-2	-	-
TGTGCCAGCAGCAAAGACCGGGCTACTGGAAACACCATATATTTT	CASSKDRATGNTIYF	TRBV21-1	TRBJ1-3	-	-
TGTGCCAGCAGCCAAGTCGGGACAGGGGTAAAGGGACTGTTTTTT	CASSQVGTGVKGLFF	TRBV14	TRBJ1-4	-	TRBD1
TGTGCCAGCAGCCCTGGGACAGGGGGTAGCACTGAAGCTTTCTTT	CASSPGTGGSTEAFF	TRBV9	TRBJ1-1	-	TRBD1
TGTGCCATCAGTGTTAGTAGGACAGACGATGGCTACACCTTC	CAISVSRTDDGYTF	TRBV10-3	TRBJ1-2	-	-
TGTGCCAGCAGTCCCGACAGGGTCGGAAACACCATATATTTT	CASSPDRVGNTIYF	TRBV27	TRBJ1-3	few	TRBD1
TGTGCCAGCAGCTTAAGATCCGGGACGGGATATGGCTACACCTTC	CASSLRSGTGYGYTF	TRBV11-1	TRBJ1-2	-	-
TGTGCCAGCAGCCCTGTAGGGGGCGCGAACACCGGGGAGCTGTTTTTT	CASSPVGGANTGELFF	TRBV3-1/TRBV3-2	TRBJ2-2	-	TRBD1
TGTGCCGCAGGGGACCGAGAAAAACTGTTTTTT	CAAGDREKLFF	TRBV30	TRBJ1-4	-	-
TGTGCCTGGAGGGGGAGAGGGACAGGGGGCTTTGAAAAACTGTTTTTT	CAWRGRGTGGFEKLFF	TRBV30	TRBJ1-4	-	TRBD1
TGTGCCAGCAGTGAGGCCTATAATTCACCCCTCCACTTT	CASSEAYNSPLHF	TRBV2	TRBJ1-6	-	-
TGTGCCAGCAGTCAAGAGAATGAGCAGTTCTTC	CASSQENEQFF	TRBV6-2/TRBV6-3	TRBJ2-1	-	-
TGTGCCAGCAGCTTAACTAGCGGGGAGCGGAAGACCCAGTACTTC	CASSLTSGERKTQYF	TRBV7-2	TRBJ2-5	-	TRBD2
TGTGCCAGCAGTTTGAATAGACAGGGGGGGCTCCCTGGCCACTTT	CASSLNRQGGLPGHF	TRBV28	TRBJ1-6	once	TRBD1
TGTGCCAGCAGCTTACGACGGGAGAACACTGAAGCTTTCTTT	CASSLRRENTEAFF	TRBV7-2	TRBJ1-1	-	-
TGTGCCAGCAGCGAAACGGGACAGGGGAATCAGCCCCAGCATTTT	CASSETGQGNQPQHF	TRBV3-1/TRBV3-2	TRBJ1-5	-	TRBD1